These 14 T cell receptor beta chains share one sample of origin, sequenced in a study of blood T cell repertoires in COVID-19. This table comes from immunoSEQ multiplex PCR, and its TCRdb copy is limited to in-frame clones, with some not included. The sample comprises tens of thousands of clones, about 83% of which are singletons, and less than 6.5% rests with the top ten. Sequencing was done on a sample of peripheral blood. The receptors come from a man aged 55-75 years with acute or convalescent COVID-19.

V usage is TRBV2 and J usage is TRBJ2-3, with 9 positions matching TRBD1. CDR1 is SNHLY and CDR2 is FYNNEI in the germline V gene. The CDR3 has 14 amino acids. J was trimmed by 4 bases and V by 10 bases; bases with no gene match: 9. The CDR3 coding sequence is TGTGCCACTGCTACAGGGGGCATTGCAGATACGCAGTATTTT. It yields the protein CATATGGIADTQYF.

The V and J genes are TRBV4-1 and TRBJ1-2; 9 bases line up with TRBD1. V was clipped by 2 bases and J by 5 bases; unmatched bases: 12. CDR3 length equals 17 residues. The V gene's germline CDR1 is MGHRA and CDR2 YSYEKL. For the CDR3, the DNA is TGCGCCAGCAGCCAAACCCGGGACAGGGCTGAAGATTATGGCTACACCTTC. It codes for CASSQTRDRAEDYGYTF.

The J gene is TRBJ1-1, the V gene TRBV29-1; a possible D gene is TRBD1 (5 bases). Trimming left V 8 bases short and J 1 base short, with 11 bases between. CDR3 length: 12 residues. CDR1 and CDR2 from the germline V gene are SQVTM and ANQGSEA. The CDR3 region is CSCGAENTEAFF. CDR3 in DNA: TGCAGCTGTGGGGCGGAGAACACTGAAGCTTTCTTT. The full variable domain, rest sourced from reference TRBV29-1 and TRBJ1-1, is SAVISQKPSRDICQRGTSLTIQCQVDSQVTMMFWYRQQPGQSLTLIATANQGSEATYESGFVIDKFPISRPNLTFSTLTVSNMSPEDSSIYLCSCGAENTEAFFGQGTRLTVV.

This chain joins TRBV6-2 or TRBV6-3 and TRBJ1-2; a possible D gene is TRBD1 (5 bases). Trimming removed 4 bases at V and 5 bases at J, with 8 bases between. Germline loops: CDR1 MNHEY, CDR2 SVGEGT. The CDR3 has 12 residues. CDR3: CASSSRAYGYTF. The CDR3 DNA sequence: TGTGCCAGCAGTTCCAGGGCTTATGGCTACACCTTC.

The table lists this clone with a count of one. This chain connects TRBV25-1 to TRBJ2-2; 7 nucleotides line up with TRBD1. The trim removed 8 bases at V and 4 bases at J, leaving 7 bases unmatched. Per the germline V gene, CDR1 is MGHDK and CDR2 is SYGVNS. The CDR3 is 14 residues long. CDR3 amino acids: CASLGQSTTGELFF. DNA for the CDR3: TGTGCCAGCTTGGGACAGTCGACCACCGGGGAGCTGTTTTTT.

This clone is a singleton in its sample. V usage is TRBV4-2 and J usage is TRBJ1-1, with D perhaps TRBD1 (5 bases). The germline V gene has CDR1 LGHNA and CDR2 YNFKEQ. V was cut by 1 base and J by 1 base, with 13 bases left in between. The CDR3 has 16 amino acids. CDR3 region: CASSQGTQEPNTEAFF. CDR3 coding DNA: TGTGCCAGCAGCCAAGGAACACAGGAGCCGAACACTGAAGCTTTCTTT.

V gene TRBV5-1 combines with J gene TRBJ2-5; 9 nucleotides agree with TRBD1. V was pared by 4 bases and J by 4 bases, with 5 bases of the junction left unmatched. The germline V gene encodes CDR1 SGHRS and CDR2 YFSETQ. CDR3 size: 14 residues. The chain's CDR3 is CASSGTGRGETQYF. For the CDR3, the DNA is TGCGCCAGCAGCGGGACAGGGAGAGGAGAGACCCAGTACTTC.

This chain joins TRBV7-8 and TRBJ1-5; D possibly corresponds to TRBD1 (5 bases). The CDR3 spans 14 residues. The germline V gene has CDR1 SGHVS and CDR2 FQNEAQ. V was shortened by 1 base and J by 2 bases, with 6 bases between the two germline ends. The CDR3 loop reads CASSLGGGNQPQHF. Written as DNA, the CDR3 is TGTGCCAGCAGCTTAGGGGGGGGCAATCAGCCCCAGCATTTT.

The chain links TRBV19 to TRBJ1-1; D is possibly TRBD1 (5 bases). Trimming removed 5 bases at V and 2 bases at J, with 12 bases between. The CDR3 is made up of 14 amino acids. In germline, CDR1 is LNHDA, CDR2 SQIVND (reference sequence). This CDR3 reads CASSRLDTNTEAFF. CDR3 nucleotides: TGTGCCAGTAGTCGGTTGGACACAAACACTGAAGCTTTCTTT.

This clone has a single count. The chain recombines TRBV3-1 (or the pseudogene TRBV3-2) with TRBJ2-7; possibly TRBD1 for D (6 bases). This CDR3 is built from 17 residues. The V and J ends lost 4 bases and 6 bases respectively, with 25 bases between them. The germline CDR1 and CDR2 sequences are LGHDT and YNNKEL (reference sequence). CDR3 coding DNA: TGTGCCAGCAGCCTCCGTAAGTCCGGTACAGGGATTAGCGAGCAGTACTTC. Translated: CASSLRKSGTGISEQYF.

This clone was observed a few times. The J gene is TRBJ1-5, the V gene TRBV19; maybe TRBD1 (5 bases). From germline, CDR1 is LNHDA and CDR2 SQIVND (reference sequence). The CDR3 covers 16 residues. V shed 5 bases and J shed 0 bases, with 14 bases lying between them. In DNA, the CDR3 is TGTGCCAGTAGTGGGCAGGGAAGGTTTAGCAATCAGCCCCAGCATTTT. It codes for CASSGQGRFSNQPQHF. The full variable domain, rest sourced from reference TRBV19 and TRBJ1-5, is DGGITQSPKYLFRKEGQNVTLSCEQNLNHDAMYWYRQDPGQGLRLIYYSQIVNDFQKGDIAEGYSVSREKKESFPLTVTSAQKNPTAFYLCASSGQGRFSNQPQHFGDGTRLSIL.

This chain connects TRBV30 to TRBJ2-3, with 8 bases aligning to TRBD1. Germline CDR1 and CDR2: GTSNPN and SVGIG (reference sequence). The CDR3 has 14 amino acids. With V trimmed by 5 bases and J by 2 bases, 6 bases remained unmatched. The CDR3 nucleotides are TGTGCCTGGCTCGACAGGGGCAACACAGATACGCAGTATTTT. It specifies CAWLDRGNTDTQYF.

This chain links TRBV6-5 with TRBJ1-2; 7 bases align to TRBD1. V was pared by 2 bases and J by 8 bases, with 11 bases of the junction left unmatched. In germline, CDR1 is MNHEY, CDR2 SVGAGI. This CDR3 is built from 15 residues. CDR3 loop: CASSYDWDSPLGYTF. Written as DNA, the CDR3 is TGTGCCAGCAGTTACGATTGGGACAGCCCCTTAGGCTACACCTTC.

The chain combines TRBV19 with TRBJ2-3; 13 positions agree with TRBD2. CDR1 and CDR2 (germline): LNHDA, SQIVND (reference sequence). The CDR3 has 16 amino acids. V was pared by 6 bases and J by 3 bases, with 6 bases of the junction left unmatched. CDR3 nucleotides: TGTGCCAGTAGCCCGGGGACTAGCGGGGCGACAGATACGCAGTATTTT. Protein product: CASSPGTSGATDTQYF.